The 22 T cell receptor beta chains given below trace back to one sample, sequenced in a study of T cell responses to AZD1222 COVID-19 vaccine. Libraries were prepared by immunoSEQ multiplex PCR; TCRdb keeps only in-frame clonotypes and omits some of them. There are approximately 120,000 clones in the sample; approximately 91% occur only once, and approximately 17% lies in the top ten. Here the sequenced sample was peripheral blood, taken on day 0 of AZD1222 vaccination. These receptors were taken from an adult in good health.

V and J are TRBV7-9 and TRBJ1-1; the D is unclear. Per the germline V gene, CDR1 is SEHNR and CDR2 is FQNEAQ (reference sequence). CDR3 size: 13 residues. V lost 2 bases and J lost 6, with 10 bases in between. CDR3 residues: CASSLRTPAEAFF. CDR3 nucleotides: TGTGCCAGCAGCTTAAGAACACCTGCTGAAGCTTTCTTT.

The CDR3 protein is CASSFHLRSEQFF. The CDR3, as DNA: TGTGCCAGCAGTTTCCATTTGCGGTCTGAGCAGTTCTTC. The chain employs TRBV27 and TRBJ2-1; D is undetermined. The germline V gene encodes CDR1 MNHEY and CDR2 SMNVEV (reference sequence). The CDR3 extends over 13 amino acids. V gave up 3 bases and J gave up 9 bases, with 12 bases separating them.

J is TRBJ2-1 and V is TRBV5-4, with 9 bases aligning to TRBD2. The germline V gene has CDR1 SGHNT and CDR2 YYREEE (reference sequence). The CDR3 length is 16 residues. Trimming at V came to 4 bases and at J to 7 bases, leaving 12 bases not matched to a gene. CDR3 nucleotides: TGTGCCAGCAGCGGCGGGGGGGACACATTTGGTAATGAGCAGTTCTTC. Protein sequence: CASSGGGDTFGNEQFF.

The CDR3 loop is CASSLREGQGEQFF. CDR3 in DNA: TGTGCCAGCAGCTTGCGGGAGGGCCAGGGTGAGCAGTTCTTC. V gene TRBV7-8 combines with J gene TRBJ2-1, with 9 positions matching TRBD2. CDR1 is SGHVS and CDR2 is FQNEAQ in the germline V gene. The CDR3 runs 14 residues. With 3 bases clipped from V and 9 bases from J, the junction kept 6 bases outside the gene matches. Variable domain in full (rest from reference TRBV7-8 and TRBJ2-1): GAGVSQSPRYKVAKRGQDVALRCDPISGHVSLFWYQQALGQGPEFLTYFQNEAQLDKSGLPSDRFFAERPEGSVSTLKIQRTQQEDSAVYLCASSLREGQGEQFFGPGTRLTVL.

The V and J genes are TRBV18 and TRBJ1-1; TRBD1 matches at 8 bases. The V gene end was trimmed by 3 bases and the J gene end by 8 bases; junction bases not matched to a gene: 2. Germline CDR1 reads KGHSH; CDR2 reads LQKENI. This CDR3 has 12 amino acids. The CDR3 DNA follows: TGTGCCAGCTCACCCCGGGACAGGGAAGCTTTCTTT. Translating it yields CASSPRDREAFF.

The rearrangement joins TRBV19 to TRBJ2-5; the D is unclear. Germline CDR1 LNHDA, CDR2 SQIVND (reference sequence). V lost 4 bases, J lost 3 bases, and 9 bases lay in between. The CDR3 has 13 amino acids. CDR3 residues: CASSKGRKETQYF. The CDR3, as DNA: TGTGCCAGTAGTAAGGGCAGAAAAGAGACCCAGTACTTC.

The CDR3 coding sequence is TGTGCCAGCAGAGCCGGGACAGCCTACAATGAGCAGTTCTTC. As protein: CASRAGTAYNEQFF. The chain uses TRBV28 and TRBJ2-1; 7 bases align to TRBD1. The CDR3 is 14 amino acids. V dropped 6 bases and J dropped 2; count of bases not matched to a gene: 4. Germline assignment: CDR1 MDHEN and CDR2 SYDVKM.

The V gene is TRBV14, the J gene TRBJ2-5; D is ambiguous. The CDR3 has 15 amino acids. Germline loops: CDR1 SGHDN, CDR2 FVKESK. V was cut by 0 bases and J by 6 bases, with 14 bases left in between. The CDR3 is CASSQDLGIHQTQYF. The CDR3 DNA reads as TGTGCCAGCAGCCAAGATTTGGGGATCCATCAGACCCAGTACTTC.

The V call is TRBV5-4, the J call TRBJ1-2; TRBD1 matches 7 bases. Losses at the gene ends were 4 bases for V and 2 bases for J; bases not matched to a gene: 8. Germline assignment: CDR1 SGHNT and CDR2 YYREEE (reference sequence). The length of the CDR3 is 15 residues. CDR3 region: CASSQQGLRNYGYTF. The CDR3 DNA reads TGTGCCAGCAGCCAACAGGGGCTTCGGAACTATGGCTACACCTTC.

The chain joins TRBV18 to TRBJ2-7; 8 bases are shared with TRBD2. V shed 2 bases, J shed 6 bases, and the junction held 6 bases outside the gene matches. The CDR3 spans 14 residues. Germline V gene sequence: CDR1 KGHSH, CDR2 LQKENI. The chain's CDR3 is CASSPKDGRGEQYV. DNA for the CDR3: TGTGCCAGCTCACCAAAAGACGGGAGGGGCGAGCAGTACGTC.

This chain links TRBV11-2 with TRBJ2-5; a weak D match, TRBD2 (5 bases). The germline V gene has CDR1 SGHAT and CDR2 FQNNGV. Deletions cut 3 bases from V and 5 bases from J, with 13 bases between. The CDR3 sequence is 14 residues long. In nucleotides, the CDR3 is TGTGCCAGCAGCTTGTCCAGCCCGGGGGAGACCCAGTACTTC. It translates to CASSLSSPGETQYF.

The J gene is TRBJ2-7, the V gene TRBV10-1; 10 nucleotides align to TRBD1. This CDR3 is built from 14 residues. The germline gives CDR1 WNHNN, CDR2 SYGVQD (reference sequence). V lost 2 bases to trimming and J lost 7 bases; unmatched junction nucleotides: 5. CDR3 in amino acids: CASSEPTGGGEQYV. Written as DNA, the CDR3 is TGCGCCAGCAGTGAGCCGACAGGGGGCGGGGAGCAGTACGTC.

The chain uses TRBV7-9 and TRBJ2-1; TRBD2 agrees at 12 bases. The CDR3 is 15 amino acids. In germline, CDR1 is SEHNR, CDR2 FQNEAQ (reference sequence). V was clipped by 4 bases and J by 7 bases; unmatched bases: 5. The CDR3 loop is CASSYLAGGWNEQFF. The CDR3 DNA sequence: TGTGCCAGCAGCTACCTAGCGGGAGGGTGGAATGAGCAGTTCTTC.

The V call is TRBV19, the J call TRBJ1-1, with TRBD1 as a possible D gene (5 bases). CDR3 length: 12 residues. Deletions cut 10 bases from V and 4 bases from J, with 13 bases between. Per germline, CDR1 LNHDA and CDR2 SQIVND (reference sequence). This CDR3 reads CATQWGGTEAFF. The CDR3 coding sequence is TGTGCCACTCAATGGGGGGGCACTGAAGCTTTCTTT.

The CDR3 DNA is TGTGCCAGTAGTAGGGGCGTGCGGCAGCCCCAGCATTTT. Protein product: CASSRGVRQPQHF. This sequence joins TRBV19 and TRBJ1-5; a weak D match, TRBD1 (5 bases). Germline loops: CDR1 LNHDA, CDR2 SQIVND (reference sequence). V lost 4 bases to trimming and J lost 7 bases, with 11 bases between them. The CDR3 is made up of 13 amino acids.

The chain combines TRBV6-5 with TRBJ2-1; 10 positions match TRBD1. Germline values: CDR1 MNHEY, CDR2 SVGAGI. V lost 5 bases, J lost 8 bases, and 6 bases stayed unmatched. The CDR3 covers 14 residues. The CDR3 DNA reads as TGTGCCAGCAGTCCTCGACAGGGGGCTTATGAGCAGTTCTTC. It yields the protein CASSPRQGAYEQFF.

The chain carries TRBV12-5 and TRBJ1-2; maybe TRBD1 (5 bases). Germline V gives CDR1 LGHNT, CDR2 FRNRAP. V lost 2 bases to trimming and J lost 7 bases, with 17 bases between them. This CDR3 region has 15 residues. The CDR3 reads CASGLQGRAAIGYTF. The DNA for the CDR3 is TGTGCTAGTGGTTTGCAGGGAAGGGCGGCGATTGGCTACACCTTC.

The gene calls are TRBV7-3 and TRBJ2-2; possibly TRBD1 or TRBD2 for D (5 bases each). From germline, CDR1 is SGHTA and CDR2 FQGTGA. V was trimmed by 9 bases and J by 0 bases, leaving 11 bases between them. The CDR3 consists of 14 residues. The DNA for the CDR3 is TGTGCCAGTTCGGGACCCTCGAACACCGGGGAGCTGTTTTTT. This gives the protein CASSGPSNTGELFF.

This rearrangement joins TRBV7-9 to TRBJ1-1; D is perhaps TRBD1 (6 bases). Trimming cost V 7 bases and J 1 base, with 13 bases left between them. Per germline, CDR1 SEHNR and CDR2 FQNEAQ (reference sequence). The CDR3 has 14 amino acids. Written as DNA, the CDR3 is TGTGCCAGCAAGTTCGGGGGGCAGAACACTGAAGCTTTCTTT. This translates into CASKFGGQNTEAFF.

V is TRBV27 and J is TRBJ1-6; D is ambiguous. The CDR3 is 15 residues long. CDR1 is MNHEY, CDR2 SMNVEV, per germline (reference sequence). Trimming left V 3 bases short and J 7 bases short, with 13 bases between. The CDR3 reads CASSFQENGNSPLHF. The CDR3 region has the DNA TGTGCCAGCAGTTTCCAAGAAAACGGGAATTCACCCCTCCACTTT.

This chain joins TRBV28 and TRBJ1-2, with D maybe TRBD1 (5 bases). Germline V gives CDR1 MDHEN, CDR2 SYDVKM. V shed 3 bases and J shed 2 bases, with 19 bases lying between them. This CDR3 spans 17 amino acids. The CDR3 spells CASSLVQGGRRNYGYTF. The CDR3 DNA follows: TGTGCCAGCAGTTTGGTTCAGGGCGGTCGTAGAAACTATGGCTACACCTTC.

This clone was seen a single time. This chain connects TRBV27 to TRBJ2-3; 9 bases align to TRBD2. The J segment lost 0 bases and the V segment lost 6 bases, leaving 13 bases of the junction unmatched. This CDR3 region has 18 residues. In germline, CDR1 is MNHEY, CDR2 SMNVEV (reference sequence). The CDR3 sequence: CASSQWPSGISSTDTQYF. As DNA, the CDR3 is TGTGCCAGCAGCCAATGGCCTAGCGGGATCTCTAGCACAGATACGCAGTATTTT.